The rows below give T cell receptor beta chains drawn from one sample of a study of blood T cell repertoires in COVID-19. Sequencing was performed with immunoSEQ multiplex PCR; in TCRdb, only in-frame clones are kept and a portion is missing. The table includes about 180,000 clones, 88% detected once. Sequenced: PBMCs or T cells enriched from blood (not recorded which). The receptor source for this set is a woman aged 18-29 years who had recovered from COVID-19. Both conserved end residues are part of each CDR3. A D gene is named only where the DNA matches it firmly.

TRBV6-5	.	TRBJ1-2	CASSTPGGEDYGYTF
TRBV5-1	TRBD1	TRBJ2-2	CASREGAQITGELFF
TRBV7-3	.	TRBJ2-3	CASSLGGSDTQYF
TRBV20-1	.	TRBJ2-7	CSARVNYEQYF
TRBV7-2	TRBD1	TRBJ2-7	CASSGQGSYEQYF
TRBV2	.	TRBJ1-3	CASSELRSISGNTIYF
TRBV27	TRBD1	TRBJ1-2	CASSLTGTYGYTF
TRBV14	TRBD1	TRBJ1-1	CASSQRGLPEAFF
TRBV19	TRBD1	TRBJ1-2	CASYRGEGGYTF
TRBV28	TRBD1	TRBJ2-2	CASKKGAGNTGELFF
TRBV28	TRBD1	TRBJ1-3	CASSLLTGGRNTIYF
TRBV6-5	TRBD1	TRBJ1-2	CASRRQGYYGYTF
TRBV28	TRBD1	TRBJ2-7	CASIGQASFYEQYF
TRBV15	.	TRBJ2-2	CATSRDSQAGELFF
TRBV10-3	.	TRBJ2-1	CAISEGGLNNEQFF
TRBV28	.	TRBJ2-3	CASTVGATDTQYF
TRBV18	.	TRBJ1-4	CASSPASLSATNEKLFF
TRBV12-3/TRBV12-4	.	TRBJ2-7	CASSFPPTYEQYF
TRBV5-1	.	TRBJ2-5	CASSEQATQGKETQYF
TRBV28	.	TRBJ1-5	CASTRGDPNQPQHF
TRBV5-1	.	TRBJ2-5	CASSLVQGQETQYF
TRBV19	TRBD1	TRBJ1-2	CASSIGSDRGLRGYTF
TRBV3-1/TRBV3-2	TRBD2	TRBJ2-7	CATSPTSGWAYEQYF
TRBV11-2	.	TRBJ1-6	CASTRGIYNSPLHF
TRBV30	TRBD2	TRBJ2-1	CAWSVGLAELEQFF
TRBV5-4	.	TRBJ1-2	CASSMGSGLGNNYGYTF
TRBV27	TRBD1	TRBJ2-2	CASSHSTGAGELFF
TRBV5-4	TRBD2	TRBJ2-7	CASSLAGTKSHEQYF
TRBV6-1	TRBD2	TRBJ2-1	CASSETSGGVNEQFF
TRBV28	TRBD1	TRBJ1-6	CASSLILDRPNSPLHF
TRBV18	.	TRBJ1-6	CASSPRRSSYNSPLHF
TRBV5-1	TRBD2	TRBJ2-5	CASRVGLAGDGETQYF
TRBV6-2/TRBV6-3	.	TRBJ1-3	CASSYHSIADPAHSGNTIYF
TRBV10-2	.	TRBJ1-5	CASSERQQVQPQHF
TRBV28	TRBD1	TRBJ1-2	CASSGPGTGFYGYTF
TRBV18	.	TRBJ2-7	CASSPESGDEQYF
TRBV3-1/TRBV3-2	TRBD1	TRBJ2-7	CASSQGGRGSEQYF
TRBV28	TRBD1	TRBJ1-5	CASRGDRGSNQPQHF